These 19 T cell receptor beta chains came from one sample sequenced in a study of blood T cells in healthy people across ages. The use of a sample-barcoded 5' primer and a J-beta primer mix characterized a second PCR of roughly 7 to 11 cycles. MiXCR was run by TCRdb on the 5' RACE reads, yielding one entry per CDR3 protein. The sample records hundreds of thousands of distinct CDR3 sequences, 45% to 50% being singletons. Input material: blood. The receptors stem from a woman aged 60-70 years in good health.

The chain couples TRBV18 to TRBJ1-4; no clear D. V was pared by 3 bases and J by 0 bases, with 8 bases between. This CDR3 region has 15 residues. CDR1 is KGHSH and CDR2 is LQKENI in the germline V gene. DNA for the CDR3: TGTGCCAGCTCACCCTACCAGGCAACTAATGAAAAACTGTTTTTT. The encoded protein is CASSPYQATNEKLFF.

The chain links TRBV27 to TRBJ1-4; 9 bases are shared with TRBD1. The V segment lost 0 bases and the J segment 8 bases; nucleotides outside the gene matches: 7. Germline V gene data show CDR1 as MNHEY and CDR2 as SMNVEV (reference sequence). The CDR3 totals 16 residues. Written as DNA, the CDR3 is TGTGCCAGCAGTTTATCGCGACAGGGGGTTGGGGAAAAACTGTTTTTT. Protein sequence: CASSLSRQGVGEKLFF.

The CDR3: CASSSTGGSEKLFF. The DNA of the CDR3 is TGTGCCAGCAGTTCGACAGGAGGGAGCGAAAAACTGTTTTTT. The J gene is TRBJ1-4, the V gene TRBV6-6, with a possible D match to TRBD1 (6 bases). Per the germline V gene, CDR1 is MNHNY and CDR2 is SVGAGI (reference sequence). V lost 4 bases to trimming and J lost 8 bases, with 14 bases between them. This CDR3 has 14 amino acids.

The chain links TRBV2 to TRBJ2-1; 8 bases align to TRBD1. This CDR3 region has 14 residues. Germline CDR1 and CDR2: SNHLY and FYNNEI. V lost 1 base, J lost 15 bases, and 11 bases stayed unmatched. The CDR3 here is CASSEEQGARIRFF. The CDR3 nucleotides are TGTGCCAGCAGTGAAGAGCAGGGGGCTAGAATTAGGTTCTTC.

This clonotype turned up a few times. The CDR3 DNA reads TGTGCCAGCAGCTTAGTCGCTGGGGCCAACGTCCTGACTTTC. Translated: CASSLVAGANVLTF. This rearrangement joins TRBV7-2 to TRBJ2-6; D is undetermined. The germline gives CDR1 SGHTA, CDR2 FQGNSA. Trimming removed 1 base from V and 2 bases from J, with 3 bases in between. The CDR3 covers 14 residues.

This chain links TRBV28 with TRBJ2-5, with 15 bases that match TRBD2. Germline CDR1 reads MDHEN; CDR2 reads SYDVKM. The CDR3 spans 16 residues. Trimming removed 4 bases from V and 11 bases from J; junction bases left unmatched: 11. Written as DNA, the CDR3 is TGTGCCAGCAGTTCTGGACTAGCGGGAGGGTTAAATGAGCAGTACTTC. Translating gives CASSSGLAGGLNEQYF.

This chain connects TRBV20-1 to TRBJ2-3; TRBD2 aligns across 13 bases. The CDR3 contains 15 residues. Germline CDR1 DFQATT, CDR2 SNEGSKA (reference sequence). The trim removed 5 bases at V and 4 bases at J, leaving 6 bases unmatched. CDR3 region: CSAQTSGRWADTQYF. The CDR3 region has the DNA TGCAGTGCTCAGACTAGCGGGAGGTGGGCAGATACGCAGTATTTT.

The rearrangement uses TRBV7-3 and TRBJ2-1; 9 bases map to TRBD2. V trimming: 5 bases; J trimming: 7 bases; junction bases outside the gene matches: 12. The CDR3 length is 16 residues. Germline lookup yields CDR1 SGHTA and CDR2 FQGTGA. The CDR3: CASSPGGSGRYNEQFF. CDR3 nucleotides: TGTGCCAGCAGCCCCGGGGGCAGCGGGAGGTATAATGAGCAGTTCTTC.

The CDR3 region has the DNA TGTGCCAGCAGCGAATCTAGCGCAAACCAAGAGACCCAGTACTTC. It codes for CASSESSANQETQYF. The rearrangement joins TRBV6-1 to TRBJ2-5, with a weak D call TRBD2 (6 bases). The CDR3 has 15 residues. Trimming shortened V by 6 bases and J by 0 bases, and 14 bases separated the two germline ends. Germline V gene data show CDR1 as MNHNS and CDR2 as SASEGT.

In its sample, this clonotype was seen many times. V gene TRBV7-9 combines with J gene TRBJ1-2, with D hard to call. The V gene's germline CDR1 is SEHNR and CDR2 FQNEAQ (reference sequence). The CDR3 length is 13 residues. Deletions cut 1 base from V and 8 bases from J, with 11 bases between. CDR3 sequence reads: CASSLEGLYGYTF. The CDR3 nucleotides read TGTGCCAGCAGCTTAGAAGGGTTGTACGGCTACACCTTC.

The rearrangement joins TRBV20-1 to TRBJ2-7; maybe TRBD2 (5 bases). The CDR3 has 17 amino acids. Germline CDR1 DFQATT, CDR2 SNEGSKA (reference sequence). Trimming took 2 bases from V and 3 from J, leaving 23 bases between them. The CDR3 region is CSARTMGGGDRYYEQYF. DNA of the CDR3: TGCAGTGCTAGAACCATGGGTGGAGGCGACCGTTACTACGAGCAGTACTTC.

This sequence joins TRBV12-3 or TRBV12-4 and TRBJ2-3, with TRBD1 as a possible D gene (6 bases). The length of the CDR3 is 14 residues. V lost 4 bases and J 1 base, leaving 9 bases between the germline ends. The CDR3 nucleotides are TGTGCCAGCAGTTCCAGGGGTGGCACAGATACGCAGTATTTT. Its protein product is CASSSRGGTDTQYF.

Only a few counts were recorded for this clonotype. The V and J genes are TRBV12-3 or TRBV12-4 and TRBJ1-1; D perhaps matches TRBD1 (5 bases). The length of the CDR3 is 15 residues. Trimming took 7 bases from V and 2 from J, leaving 17 bases between them. CDR3 nucleotide sequence: TGTGCCAGCACCTATGCCGGGACGGCAAACACTGAAGCTTTCTTT. The encoded protein is CASTYAGTANTEAFF.

The gene calls are TRBV2 and TRBJ2-1, with D uncertain. The CDR3 covers 12 residues. Deletions cut 6 bases from V and 5 bases from J, with 8 bases between. Germline V gene lookup returns CDR1 SNHLY and CDR2 FYNNEI. CDR3 sequence (DNA): TGTGCCAGCAGAGCTCAGGACAATGAGCAGTTCTTC. Translating gives CASRAQDNEQFF. Full variable domain (missing parts from reference TRBV2 and TRBJ2-1): EPEVTQTPSHQVTQMGQEVILRCVPISNHLYFYWYRQILGQKVEFLVSFYNNEISEKSEIFDDQFSVERPDGSNFTLKIRSTKLEDSAMYFCASRAQDNEQFFGPGTRLTVL.

The chain joins TRBV5-1 to TRBJ2-1, with D perhaps matching TRBD2 (5 bases). The germline CDR1 and CDR2 sequences are SGHRS and YFSETQ. The CDR3 runs 14 residues. V dropped 5 bases and J dropped 4 bases, with 13 bases sitting between them. Here the CDR3 DNA reads TGCGCCAGCAGTCAACATAGCGAATACAATGAGCAGTTCTTC. Translated, it gives CASSQHSEYNEQFF.

V usage is TRBV9 and J usage is TRBJ2-1; 7 bases are a match to TRBD2. With 1 base clipped from V and 5 bases from J, the junction kept 3 bases outside the gene matches. The V gene's germline CDR1 is SGDLS and CDR2 YYNGEE. The CDR3 is made up of 14 amino acids. CDR3 sequence reads: CASSVSGNNNEQFF. CDR3 DNA sequence: TGTGCCAGCAGCGTAAGCGGGAATAACAATGAGCAGTTCTTC.

V gene TRBV10-3 combines with J gene TRBJ1-1; weak D call: TRBD1 (6 bases). The germline V gene encodes CDR1 ENHRY and CDR2 SYGVKD. CDR3 length: 13 amino acids. With 4 bases removed from V and 5 bases from J, the gap between germline ends came to 11 bases. CDR3 in amino acids: CAISVITGTEAFF. The CDR3 DNA reads TGTGCCATCAGTGTAATTACAGGGACTGAAGCTTTCTTT.

The chain uses TRBV5-1 and TRBJ2-5; D not resolved. The CDR3 contains 15 residues. Germline V CDR1 and CDR2: SGHRS, YFSETQ. The germline V and J ends were trimmed by 0 bases and 1 base, with 10 bases remaining between them. CDR3 bases: TGCGCCAGCAGCTTGGTGTCCCGGTCCCAAGAGACCCAGTACTTC. Translation gives CASSLVSRSQETQYF.

CDR3 region: CASSLSGTENIQYF. Written as DNA, the CDR3 is TGTGCCAGCAGTTTAAGCGGGACTGAAAACATTCAGTACTTC. The rearrangement uses TRBV28 and TRBJ2-4; 7 positions match TRBD2. The ends lost 2 bases at V and 5 bases at J; junction bases unmatched: 3. The CDR3 is made up of 14 amino acids. Per germline, CDR1 MDHEN and CDR2 SYDVKM.